This T cell receptor beta chain was sequenced in a study of blood T cell repertoires in COVID-19. Looking at the study overall: Specimens from acute and convalescent COVID-19 originated in the United States, Italy and Spain.

After removal of 7 bases from V and 6 bases from J, the junction contained 13 bases not matched to a gene. The germline V gene encodes CDR1 SGHRS and CDR2 YFSETQ. The length of the CDR3 is 14 residues. The method was immunoSEQ multiplex PCR; TCRdb's version includes in-frame clones alone and lacks a portion of them. The sample lists roughly 60,000 clones; approximately 88% were seen once. This chain uses TRBV5-1 with TRBJ2-7; TRBD1 matches at 7 bases. The sequencing sample was made of peripheral blood. The clonotype originates from a human donor in a cohort sampled during active COVID-19. Here the CDR3 DNA reads TGCGCCAGCGGAAGACAGGGAGCTGGGGTCGAGCAGTACTTC. Translating gives CASGRQGAGVEQYF.